This is a list of T cell receptor beta chains from one sample in a study of T cell responses to AZD1222 COVID-19 vaccine. TCRdb keeps only in-frame clones here, not all; method: immunoSEQ multiplex PCR. The sample carries 170,000 or so clones, roughly 88% recorded once. The sample here was peripheral blood, taken 28 days after the second AZD1222 dose. These TCRs come from an adult who received the AZD1222 COVID-19 vaccine. The CDR3 runs from the conserved cysteine through the conserved F or W. Each record gives: D gene, J gene, V gene, clone size, CDR3 protein, CDR3 DNA. A D gene is named only where the DNA matches it firmly. A clone size is listed for some rows: how often the clone was seen (once, few, many), or a class if it is expanded.

TRBD1	TRBJ2-3	TRBV2	.	CASRRGQNTDTQYF	TGTGCCAGCAGGAGGGGACAGAACACAGATACGCAGTATTTT
.	TRBJ1-4	TRBV6-1	.	CASSDVGGEKLFF	TGTGCCAGCAGTGATGTGGGAGGTGAAAAACTGTTTTTT
.	TRBJ2-7	TRBV3-1/TRBV3-2	.	CASSRLTYEQYF	TGTGCCAGCAGCCGCCTCACCTACGAGCAGTACTTC
TRBD1	TRBJ1-5	TRBV27	.	CASSPGNRGSQPQHF	TGTGCCAGCAGTCCCGGGAACAGGGGTAGTCAGCCCCAGCATTTT
.	TRBJ2-7	TRBV4-2	.	CASSHGEDYEQYF	TGTGCCAGCAGTCACGGGGAGGACTACGAGCAGTACTTC
.	TRBJ2-3	TRBV5-4	once	CASSLDALSTDTQYF	TGTGCCAGCAGCTTGGACGCGCTGAGCACAGATACGCAGTATTTT
.	TRBJ1-5	TRBV7-2	once	CASSLRSDQPQHF	TGTGCCAGCAGCTTACGTAGCGATCAGCCCCAGCATTTT
TRBD1	TRBJ2-5	TRBV9	.	CASSLGTGGETQYF	TGTGCCAGCAGCCTAGGGACAGGGGGAGAGACCCAGTACTTC
.	TRBJ2-2	TRBV3-1/TRBV3-2	.	CASSQGTGLNTGELFF	TGTGCCAGCAGCCAAGGAACAGGGCTGAACACCGGGGAGCTGTTTTTT
.	TRBJ1-1	TRBV28	.	CASSFLRGTGEAFF	TGTGCCAGCAGTTTCCTCAGGGGAACCGGTGAAGCTTTCTTT
TRBD2	TRBJ2-3	TRBV6-4	.	CASSDSSSGGSDTQYF	TGTGCCAGCAGTGACTCGAGTAGCGGGGGGTCAGATACGCAGTATTTT
.	TRBJ1-4	TRBV18	.	CASSPGAATNEKLFF	TGTGCCAGCTCCCCCGGGGCAGCAACTAATGAAAAACTGTTTTTT
TRBD2	TRBJ2-2	TRBV30	.	CAWRGLAGPNTGELFF	TGTGCCTGGAGGGGACTAGCGGGACCGAACACCGGGGAGCTGTTTTTT
TRBD1	TRBJ2-2	TRBV30	.	CAWRRTGNTGELFF	TGTGCCTGGAGGAGGACAGGGAACACCGGGGAGCTGTTTTTT
.	TRBJ2-6	TRBV2	.	CASIREQPSSGANVLTF	TGTGCCAGCATTAGGGAGCAGCCCAGCTCTGGGGCCAACGTCCTGACTTTC
TRBD1	TRBJ2-7	TRBV7-2	once	CASSHRDRGPYEQYF	TGTGCCAGCAGCCACCGGGACAGGGGCCCCTACGAGCAGTACTTC
TRBD1	TRBJ2-1	TRBV4-1	once	CASSQGSGTGPYNEQFF	TGCGCCAGCAGCCAAGGGTCCGGGACAGGGCCCTACAATGAGCAGTTCTTC
.	TRBJ1-2	TRBV5-1	.	CASSLGSSGPWDGYTF	TGCGCCAGCAGCTTGGGTTCGTCGGGACCTTGGGATGGCTACACCTTC
.	TRBJ1-1	TRBV3-1/TRBV3-2	.	CASSQGVGRRLEAFF	TGTGCCAGCAGCCAAGGAGTGGGGAGGAGGTTGGAAGCTTTCTTT
.	TRBJ2-7	TRBV6-1	.	CASSELGNGEQYF	TGTGCCAGCAGTGAATTAGGGAACGGGGAGCAGTACTTC
TRBD1	TRBJ1-4	TRBV5-1	once	CASSLGQGVTNEKLFF	TGCGCCAGCAGCTTGGGACAGGGAGTAACTAATGAAAAACTGTTTTTT
TRBD1	TRBJ1-2	TRBV20-1	.	CSAWTGYGYTF	TGCAGTGCGTGGACAGGCTATGGCTACACCTTC
.	TRBJ1-5	TRBV28	.	CASSFKLVDSNQPQHF	TGTGCCAGCAGTTTCAAACTTGTCGATAGCAATCAGCCCCAGCATTTT
.	TRBJ1-1	TRBV5-1	.	CASSPSTMNTEAFF	TGCGCCAGCAGCCCGAGTACGATGAACACTGAAGCTTTCTTT
.	TRBJ1-6	TRBV27	.	CASRGTNNSPLHF	TGTGCCAGCAGAGGGACAAATAATTCACCCCTCCACTTT
.	TRBJ2-1	TRBV7-2	.	CASSWTASSYNEQFF	TGTGCCAGCAGCTGGACAGCCAGCTCCTACAATGAGCAGTTCTTC
TRBD2	TRBJ2-1	TRBV15	.	CATSTPGLANYNEQFF	TGTGCCACCAGCACCCCGGGACTAGCCAACTACAATGAGCAGTTCTTC
.	TRBJ1-5	TRBV5-5	.	CASSFWTGNQPQHF	TGTGCCAGCAGCTTCTGGACAGGCAATCAGCCCCAGCATTTT